The entry below describes one T cell receptor beta chain. Its antigen is still unknown. The entry originates in a study of T cell responses to AZD1222 COVID-19 vaccine. Assay used: immunoSEQ multiplex PCR; TCRdb lists only in-frame clones, some missing. Here the sample spans approximately 81,000 clones, 85% to 95% being singletons. Findings of the study overall: Epitopes outside B.1.351 and B.1.1.7 mutated regions reportedly drew nearly half of spike TCRs. Regions 160-218 and 743-854 held dominance among vaccine-associated CD4 TCRs, which spanned spike. Donors were mostly white British, more females; clonal diversity possibly underestimated.

The ends were cut back, 0 bases at V and 3 bases at J, with 3 bases in the middle. The CDR3 spans 12 residues. Per germline, CDR1 SGHRS and CDR2 YFSETQ. This rearrangement joins TRBV5-1 to TRBJ1-1; D is unclear. The receptor was derived from an adult in good health. Sequencing used peripheral blood, obtained on day 0 of MenACWY control vaccination. The CDR3 coding sequence is TGCGCCAGCAGCTTGGGGGACACTGAAGCTTTCTTT. This gives the protein CASSLGDTEAFF. Combining the CDR3 with reference TRBV5-1 and TRBJ1-1 gives the whole variable domain KAGVTQTPRYLIKTRGQQVTLSCSPISGHRSVSWYQQTPGQGLQFLFEYFSETQRNKGNFPGRFSGRQFSNSRSEMNVSTLELGDSALYLCASSLGDTEAFFGQGTRLTVV.